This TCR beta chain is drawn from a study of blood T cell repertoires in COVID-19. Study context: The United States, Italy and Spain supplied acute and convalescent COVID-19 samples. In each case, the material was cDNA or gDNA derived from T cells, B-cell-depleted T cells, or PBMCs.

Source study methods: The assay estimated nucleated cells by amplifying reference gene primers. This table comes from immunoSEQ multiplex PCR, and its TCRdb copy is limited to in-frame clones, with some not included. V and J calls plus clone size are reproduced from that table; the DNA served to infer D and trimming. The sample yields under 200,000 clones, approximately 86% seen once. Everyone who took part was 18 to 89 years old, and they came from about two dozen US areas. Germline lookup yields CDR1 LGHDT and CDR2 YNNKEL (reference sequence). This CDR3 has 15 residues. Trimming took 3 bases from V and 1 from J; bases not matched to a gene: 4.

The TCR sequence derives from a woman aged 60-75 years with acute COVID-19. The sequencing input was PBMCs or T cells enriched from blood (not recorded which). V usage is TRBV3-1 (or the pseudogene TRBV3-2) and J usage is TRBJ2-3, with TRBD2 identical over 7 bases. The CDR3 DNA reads TGTGCCAGCAGCCATCCGGGGAGGGGCACAGATACGCAGTATTTT. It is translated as CASSHPGRGTDTQYF.